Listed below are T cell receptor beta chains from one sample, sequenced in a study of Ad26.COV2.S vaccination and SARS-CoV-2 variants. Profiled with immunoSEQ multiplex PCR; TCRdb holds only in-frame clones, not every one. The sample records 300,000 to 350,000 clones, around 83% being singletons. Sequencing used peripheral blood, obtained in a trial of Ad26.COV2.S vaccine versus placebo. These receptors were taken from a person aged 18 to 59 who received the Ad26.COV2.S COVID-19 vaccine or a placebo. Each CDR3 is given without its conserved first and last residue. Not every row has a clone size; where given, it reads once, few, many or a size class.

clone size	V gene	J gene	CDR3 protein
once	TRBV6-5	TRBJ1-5	ASTKEGYQPQH
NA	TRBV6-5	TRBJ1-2	ASSYDTILDGYT
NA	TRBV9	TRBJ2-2	ASSVSGDLTGELF
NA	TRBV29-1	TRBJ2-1	SVVSQGLYNEQF
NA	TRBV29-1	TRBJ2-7	SVSHGGYEQY
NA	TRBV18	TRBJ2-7	ASSLQTASYEQY
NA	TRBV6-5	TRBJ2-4	ASSLGLQPDYIQY
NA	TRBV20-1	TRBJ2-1	SARAFNEQF
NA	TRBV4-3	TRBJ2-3	ASSRGQAGGTDTQY
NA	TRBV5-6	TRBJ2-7	ASSLRKVASYEQY
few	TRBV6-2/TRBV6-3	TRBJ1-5	ASSGPERGNQPQH
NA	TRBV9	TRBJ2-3	ASSVGGGDTQY
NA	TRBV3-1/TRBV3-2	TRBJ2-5	ASSHRLTGTRAETQY
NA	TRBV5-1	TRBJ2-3	ASSLASGGATDTQY
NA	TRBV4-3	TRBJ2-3	ASNLNPGGRDTQY
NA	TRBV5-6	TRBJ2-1	ASSGGLILDSYNEQF
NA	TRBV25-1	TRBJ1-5	ASSDPGWGNQPQH
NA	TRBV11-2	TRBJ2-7	ASSFSTYWEQY
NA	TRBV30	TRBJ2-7	AWSGQSTYEQY
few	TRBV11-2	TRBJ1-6	ASSPGQGFLRSPLH
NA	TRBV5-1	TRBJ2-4	ASSLSEGVRFGKNIQY
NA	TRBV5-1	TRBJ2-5	ASSLVGTNQETQY
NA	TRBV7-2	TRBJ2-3	ASSPLSFSTDTQY
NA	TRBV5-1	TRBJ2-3	ASSLKGTLSDTQY
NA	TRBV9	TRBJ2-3	ASSAQGPDTQY
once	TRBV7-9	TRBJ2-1	AIEQGRSYNEQF
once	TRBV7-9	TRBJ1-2	ASGGGGGYGYT
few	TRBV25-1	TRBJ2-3	ASSGSTDTQY
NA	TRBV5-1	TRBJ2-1	ASSLRGSGNSNEQF
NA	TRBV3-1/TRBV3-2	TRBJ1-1	ASTPPGGTEAF
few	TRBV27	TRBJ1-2	ASSFLLQGNYGYT
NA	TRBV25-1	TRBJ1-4	ASSDPGVYPNEKLF
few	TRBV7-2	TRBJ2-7	ASSLVGSRGAAQQY
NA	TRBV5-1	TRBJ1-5	ASSLEGNGNQPQH
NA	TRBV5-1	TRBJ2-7	ASSPEGTKLYEQY
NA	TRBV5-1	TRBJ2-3	ASSFQPSGGASTDTQY
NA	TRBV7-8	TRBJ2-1	ASSLELAGGSSYNEQF
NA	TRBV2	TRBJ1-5	ASSGHIGQPQH
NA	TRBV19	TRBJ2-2	ASIAETGVAGELF
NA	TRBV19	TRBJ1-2	ASSIVGTPGGPGPLSYGYT
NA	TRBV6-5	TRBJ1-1	ASRGHGLGNTEAF
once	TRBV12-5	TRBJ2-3	ASGLVQGWGTDTQY
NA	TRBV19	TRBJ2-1	ASSFNRDYNEQF
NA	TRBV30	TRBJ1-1	ACQGRTGAPMNTEAF
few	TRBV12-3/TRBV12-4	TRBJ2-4	ASTRGSSGIQY
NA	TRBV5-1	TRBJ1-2	ASSAQGAPNYGYT
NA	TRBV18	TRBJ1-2	ASSPGQGNRYGYT
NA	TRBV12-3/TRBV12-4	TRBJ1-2	ASSSSGYGYT